Listed below are T cell receptor beta chains from one sample, sequenced in a study of shared clonotypes between healthy human individuals. The protocol was immunoSEQ multiplex PCR, while the TCRdb copy is restricted to in-frame clones and leaves out a portion. The data show about 1 million clones, with 65% to 80% seen just once and 1.4% to 1.5% held by the top ten. Sequences were obtained from memory CD4+ T cells sorted from blood. These receptors all come from a man younger than 35 in good health. The conserved cysteine and the conserved F or W are not part of the CDR3 here. The order of the fields is CDR3 protein, J gene, CDR3 length, V gene.

CDR3 protein: ASSEPGAGNYGYT
J gene: TRBJ1-2
CDR3 length: 13
V gene: TRBV6-1

CDR3 protein: ASSLEVLAGAIPYNEQF
J gene: TRBJ2-1
CDR3 length: 17
V gene: TRBV7-9

CDR3 protein: ASSKGLAGGPDTQY
J gene: TRBJ2-3
CDR3 length: 14
V gene: TRBV7-7

CDR3 protein: ASSQVPRGFGEKLF
J gene: TRBJ1-4
CDR3 length: 14
V gene: TRBV7-9

CDR3 protein: ASSEIGQPLNYGYT
J gene: TRBJ1-2
CDR3 length: 14
V gene: TRBV6-1

CDR3 protein: ASSSTLVPEQF
J gene: TRBJ2-1
CDR3 length: 11
V gene: TRBV5-4

CDR3 protein: ASSQDALELRPYGYT
J gene: TRBJ1-2
CDR3 length: 15
V gene: TRBV14

CDR3 protein: ASSRTSGGSYNEQF
J gene: TRBJ2-1
CDR3 length: 14
V gene: TRBV5-1

CDR3 protein: AISEQGARGETQY
J gene: TRBJ2-5
CDR3 length: 13
V gene: TRBV10-3

CDR3 protein: ASSPNRVQFYEQY
J gene: TRBJ2-7
CDR3 length: 13
V gene: TRBV18

CDR3 protein: SAQTGEHQPQH
J gene: TRBJ1-5
CDR3 length: 11
V gene: TRBV29-1

CDR3 protein: ASSAPGQPSYEQY
J gene: TRBJ2-7
CDR3 length: 13
V gene: TRBV28

CDR3 protein: ASSPPPGTSGSTETQY
J gene: TRBJ2-5
CDR3 length: 16
V gene: TRBV5-1

CDR3 protein: ASSLAPYEQY
J gene: -
CDR3 length: 10
V gene: TRBV28

CDR3 protein: ASSHPGPQETQY
J gene: TRBJ2-5
CDR3 length: 12
V gene: TRBV6-6

CDR3 protein: ASNGGSYEQY
J gene: TRBJ2-7
CDR3 length: 10
V gene: TRBV6-1

CDR3 protein: ASSPGTVSGEQY
J gene: TRBJ2-7
CDR3 length: 12
V gene: TRBV7-6

CDR3 protein: ASSEFRGMNTEAF
J gene: TRBJ1-1
CDR3 length: 13
V gene: TRBV2

CDR3 protein: ASSSLAGGPDTQY
J gene: TRBJ2-3
CDR3 length: 13
V gene: TRBV5-4

CDR3 protein: SVSITTNEKLF
J gene: TRBJ1-4
CDR3 length: 11
V gene: TRBV29-1

CDR3 protein: ASSVLSAGGPTDTQY
J gene: TRBJ2-3
CDR3 length: 15
V gene: TRBV9

CDR3 protein: AWGPGRLNEKLF
J gene: TRBJ1-4
CDR3 length: 12
V gene: TRBV30

CDR3 protein: ASSPNLVGELF
J gene: TRBJ2-2
CDR3 length: 11
V gene: TRBV7-7

CDR3 protein: ASSRNRETNYGYT
J gene: TRBJ1-2
CDR3 length: 13
V gene: TRBV5-1

CDR3 protein: ASTPGQGLNEKLF
J gene: TRBJ1-4
CDR3 length: 13
V gene: TRBV11-3

CDR3 protein: ASSTRESSPLH
J gene: TRBJ1-6
CDR3 length: 11
V gene: TRBV19

CDR3 protein: ASSLDPTSYNEQF
J gene: TRBJ2-1
CDR3 length: 13
V gene: TRBV5-1

CDR3 protein: ASSSTGTEAF
J gene: TRBJ1-1
CDR3 length: 10
V gene: TRBV6-5

CDR3 protein: ASSQDPAGNDEQF
J gene: TRBJ2-1
CDR3 length: 13
V gene: TRBV4-3

CDR3 protein: ASSRDSLYEQY
J gene: TRBJ2-7
CDR3 length: 11
V gene: TRBV19

CDR3 protein: ASGHLTFTGELF
J gene: TRBJ2-2
CDR3 length: 12
V gene: TRBV12-5

CDR3 protein: ASSILGYSQETQY
J gene: TRBJ2-5
CDR3 length: 13
V gene: TRBV19

CDR3 protein: ASSPGGHYTDTQY
J gene: TRBJ2-3
CDR3 length: 13
V gene: TRBV7-9

CDR3 protein: ASSRRGLSPEAF
J gene: TRBJ1-1
CDR3 length: 12
V gene: TRBV11-2

CDR3 protein: ASSRQGHSGNTIY
J gene: TRBJ1-3
CDR3 length: 13
V gene: TRBV6-6